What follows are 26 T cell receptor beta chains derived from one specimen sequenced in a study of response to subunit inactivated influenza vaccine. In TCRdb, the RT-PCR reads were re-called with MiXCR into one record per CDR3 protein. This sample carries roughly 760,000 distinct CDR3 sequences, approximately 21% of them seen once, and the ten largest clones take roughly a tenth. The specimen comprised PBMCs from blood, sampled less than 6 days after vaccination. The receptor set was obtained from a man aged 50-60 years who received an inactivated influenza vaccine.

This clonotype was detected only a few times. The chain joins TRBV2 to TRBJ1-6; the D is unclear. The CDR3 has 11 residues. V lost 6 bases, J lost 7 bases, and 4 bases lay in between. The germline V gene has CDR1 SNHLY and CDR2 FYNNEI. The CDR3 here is CASSVNSPLHF. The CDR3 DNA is TGTGCCAGCAGCGTAAATTCACCCCTCCACTTT. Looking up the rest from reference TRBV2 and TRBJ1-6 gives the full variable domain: EPEVTQTPSHQVTQMGQEVILRCVPISNHLYFYWYRQILGQKVEFLVSFYNNEISEKSEIFDDQFSVERPDGSNFTLKIRSTKLEDSAMYFCASSVNSPLHFGNGTRLTVT.

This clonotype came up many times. CDR3 nucleotide sequence: TGTGCCAGCAGCCCAGGGCGGGGCTCCTACAATGAGCAGTTCTTC. Its protein product is CASSPGRGSYNEQFF. The V and J genes are TRBV7-8 and TRBJ2-1; tentatively, D is TRBD2 (6 bases). The CDR3 is 15 amino acids. The germline V and J ends were trimmed by 5 bases and 0 bases, with 11 bases remaining between them. Looked up from germline, CDR1 is SGHVS and CDR2 is FQNEAQ. The full variable domain, its missing parts supplied by reference TRBV7-8 and TRBJ2-1, is GAGVSQSPRYKVAKRGQDVALRCDPISGHVSLFWYQQALGQGPEFLTYFQNEAQLDKSGLPSDRFFAERPEGSVSTLKIQRTQQEDSAVYLCASSPGRGSYNEQFFGPGTRLTVL.

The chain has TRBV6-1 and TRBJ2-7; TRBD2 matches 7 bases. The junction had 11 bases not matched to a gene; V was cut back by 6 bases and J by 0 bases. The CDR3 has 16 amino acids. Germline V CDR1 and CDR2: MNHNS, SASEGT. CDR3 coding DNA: TGTGCCAGCAGCCGAATCCTAGCGGCTCCCTCCTACGAGCAGTACTTC. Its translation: CASSRILAAPSYEQYF.

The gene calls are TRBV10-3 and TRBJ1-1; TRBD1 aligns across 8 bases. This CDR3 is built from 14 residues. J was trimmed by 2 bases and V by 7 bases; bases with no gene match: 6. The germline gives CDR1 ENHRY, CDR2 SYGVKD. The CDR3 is CAITADRGNTEAFF. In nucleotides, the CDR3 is TGTGCCATCACCGCCGACAGGGGAAACACTGAAGCTTTCTTT.

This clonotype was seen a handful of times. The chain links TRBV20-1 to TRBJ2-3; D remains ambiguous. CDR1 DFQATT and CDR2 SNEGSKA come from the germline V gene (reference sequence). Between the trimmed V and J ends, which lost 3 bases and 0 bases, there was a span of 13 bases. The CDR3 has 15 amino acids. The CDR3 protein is CSASQLRKSTDTQYF. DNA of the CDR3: TGCAGTGCTAGTCAATTGCGGAAGAGCACAGATACGCAGTATTTT.

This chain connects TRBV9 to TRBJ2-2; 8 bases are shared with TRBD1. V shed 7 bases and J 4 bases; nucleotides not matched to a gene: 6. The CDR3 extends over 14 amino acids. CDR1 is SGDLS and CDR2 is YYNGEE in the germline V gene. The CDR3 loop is CASGQGSSTGELFF. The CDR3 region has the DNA TGTGCCAGCGGACAGGGTTCCTCCACCGGGGAGCTGTTTTTT.

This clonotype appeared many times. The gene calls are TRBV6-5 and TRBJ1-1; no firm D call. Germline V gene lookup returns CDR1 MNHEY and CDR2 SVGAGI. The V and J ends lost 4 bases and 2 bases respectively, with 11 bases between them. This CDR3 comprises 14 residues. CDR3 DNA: TGTGCCAGCAGTTCCCCCCTGGGAAACACTGAAGCTTTCTTT. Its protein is CASSSPLGNTEAFF.

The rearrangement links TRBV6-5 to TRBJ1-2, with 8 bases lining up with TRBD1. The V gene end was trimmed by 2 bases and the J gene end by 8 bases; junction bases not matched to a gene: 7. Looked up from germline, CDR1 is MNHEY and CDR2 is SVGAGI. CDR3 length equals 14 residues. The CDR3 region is CASSYQGQVGGYTF. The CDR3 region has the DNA TGTGCCAGCAGTTACCAGGGACAGGTCGGGGGCTACACCTTC.

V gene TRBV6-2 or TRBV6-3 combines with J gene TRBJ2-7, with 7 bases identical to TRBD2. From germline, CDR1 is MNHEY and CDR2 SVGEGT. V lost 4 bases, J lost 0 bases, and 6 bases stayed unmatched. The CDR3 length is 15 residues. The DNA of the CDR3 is TGTGCCAGCAGTTCCACCGGGACTAACTCCTACGAGCAGTACTTC. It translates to CASSSTGTNSYEQYF.

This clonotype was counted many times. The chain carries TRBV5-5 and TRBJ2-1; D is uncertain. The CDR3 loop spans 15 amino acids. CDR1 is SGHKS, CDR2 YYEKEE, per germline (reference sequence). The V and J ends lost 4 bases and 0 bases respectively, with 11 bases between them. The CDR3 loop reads CASSLDPSSYNEQFF. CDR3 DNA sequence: TGTGCCAGCAGCCTGGACCCGAGCTCCTACAATGAGCAGTTCTTC.

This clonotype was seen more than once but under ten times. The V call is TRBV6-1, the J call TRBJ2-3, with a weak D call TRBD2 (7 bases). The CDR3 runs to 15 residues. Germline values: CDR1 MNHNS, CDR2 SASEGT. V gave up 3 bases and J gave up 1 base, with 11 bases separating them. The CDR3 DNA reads TGTGCCAGCAGTGATATGCGGGGGCGCACAGATACGCAGTATTTT. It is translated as CASSDMRGRTDTQYF.

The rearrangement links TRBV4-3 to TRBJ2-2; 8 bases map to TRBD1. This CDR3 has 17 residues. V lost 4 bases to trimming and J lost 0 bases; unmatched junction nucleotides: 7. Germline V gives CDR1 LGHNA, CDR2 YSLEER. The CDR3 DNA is TGCGCCAGCAGCCCTGGACAGGGCACGACGAACACCGGGGAGCTGTTTTTT. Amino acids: CASSPGQGTTNTGELFF.

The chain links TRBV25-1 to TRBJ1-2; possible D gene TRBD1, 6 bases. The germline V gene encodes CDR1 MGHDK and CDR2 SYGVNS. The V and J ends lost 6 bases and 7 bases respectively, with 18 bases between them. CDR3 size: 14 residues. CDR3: CASRVTGTKGGYTF. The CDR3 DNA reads TGTGCCAGCAGGGTTACCGGGACAAAGGGTGGCTACACCTTC.

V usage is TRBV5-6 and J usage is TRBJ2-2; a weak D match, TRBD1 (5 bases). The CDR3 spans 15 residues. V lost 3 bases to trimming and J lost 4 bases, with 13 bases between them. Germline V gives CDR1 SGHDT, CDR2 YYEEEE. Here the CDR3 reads CASSSRGHFTGELFF. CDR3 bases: TGTGCCAGCAGCTCGAGAGGACATTTCACCGGGGAGCTGTTTTTT.

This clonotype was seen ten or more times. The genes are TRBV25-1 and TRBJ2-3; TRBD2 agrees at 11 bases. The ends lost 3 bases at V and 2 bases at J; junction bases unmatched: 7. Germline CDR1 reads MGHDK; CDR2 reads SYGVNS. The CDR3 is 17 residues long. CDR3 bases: TGTGCCAGCAGTGACGGGGTAGCGGGGGGGGACACAGATACGCAGTATTTT. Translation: CASSDGVAGGDTDTQYF.

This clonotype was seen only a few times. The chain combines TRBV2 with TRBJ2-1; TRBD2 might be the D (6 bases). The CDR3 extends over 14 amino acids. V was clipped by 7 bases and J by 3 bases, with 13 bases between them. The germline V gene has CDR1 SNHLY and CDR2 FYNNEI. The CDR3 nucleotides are TGTGCCAGCACCCAATCGGGGGTCTACAATGAGCAGTTCTTC. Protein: CASTQSGVYNEQFF.

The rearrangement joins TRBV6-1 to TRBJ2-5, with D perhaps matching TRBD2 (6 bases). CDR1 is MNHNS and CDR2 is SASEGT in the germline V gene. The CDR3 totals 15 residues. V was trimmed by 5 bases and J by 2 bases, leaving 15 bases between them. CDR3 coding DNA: TGTGCCAGCAGTCCGCTACGTCGGGGGCAAGAGACCCAGTACTTC. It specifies CASSPLRRGQETQYF.

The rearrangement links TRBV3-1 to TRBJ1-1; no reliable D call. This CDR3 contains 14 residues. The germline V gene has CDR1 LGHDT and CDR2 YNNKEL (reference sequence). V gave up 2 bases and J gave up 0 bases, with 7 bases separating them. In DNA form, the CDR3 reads TGTGCCAGCAGCCAAAATATCCTGAACACTGAAGCTTTCTTT. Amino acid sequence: CASSQNILNTEAFF. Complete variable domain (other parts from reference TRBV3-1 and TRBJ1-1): DTAVSQTPKYLVTQMGNDKSIKCEQNLGHDTMYWYKQDSKKFLKIMFSYNNKELIINETVPNRFSPKSPDKAHLNLHINSLELGDSAVYFCASSQNILNTEAFFGQGTRLTVV.

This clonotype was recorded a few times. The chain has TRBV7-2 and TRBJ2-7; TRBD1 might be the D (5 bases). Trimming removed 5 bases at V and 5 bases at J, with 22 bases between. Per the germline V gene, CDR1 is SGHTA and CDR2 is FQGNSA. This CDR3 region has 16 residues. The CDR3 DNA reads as TGTGCCAGCAGCCCGATGGTAGGTCAGGTCAGGGACGAGCAGTACTTC. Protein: CASSPMVGQVRDEQYF.

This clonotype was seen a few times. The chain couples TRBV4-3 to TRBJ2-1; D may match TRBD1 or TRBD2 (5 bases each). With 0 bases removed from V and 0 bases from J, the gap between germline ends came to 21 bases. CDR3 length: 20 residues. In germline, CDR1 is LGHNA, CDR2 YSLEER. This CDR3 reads CASSQDWGGLRLSSYNEQFF. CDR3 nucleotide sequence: TGCGCCAGCAGCCAAGATTGGGGCGGCCTGCGACTAAGCTCCTACAATGAGCAGTTCTTC.

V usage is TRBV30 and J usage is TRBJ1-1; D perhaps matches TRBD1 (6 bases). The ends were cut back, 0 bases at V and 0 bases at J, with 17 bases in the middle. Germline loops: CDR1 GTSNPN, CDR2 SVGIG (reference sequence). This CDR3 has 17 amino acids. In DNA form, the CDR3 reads TGTGCCTGGAGTGTACGGATATTACAGGGCATGAACACTGAAGCTTTCTTT. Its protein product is CAWSVRILQGMNTEAFF.

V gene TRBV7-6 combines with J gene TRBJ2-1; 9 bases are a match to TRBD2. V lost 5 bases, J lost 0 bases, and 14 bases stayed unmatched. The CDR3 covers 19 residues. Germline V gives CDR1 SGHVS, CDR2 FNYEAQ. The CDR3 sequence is CASSAPPGTSPSSYNEQFF. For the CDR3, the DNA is TGTGCCAGCAGCGCACCTCCCGGGACTAGCCCTAGCTCCTACAATGAGCAGTTCTTC.

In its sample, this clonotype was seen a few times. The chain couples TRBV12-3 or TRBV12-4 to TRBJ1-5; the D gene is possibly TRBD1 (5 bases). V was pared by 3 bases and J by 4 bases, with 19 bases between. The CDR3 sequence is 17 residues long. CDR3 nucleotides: TGTGCCAGCAGTTTGAGCGGGGCCAGAAGATCAAATCAGCCCCAGCATTTT. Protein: CASSLSGARRSNQPQHF.

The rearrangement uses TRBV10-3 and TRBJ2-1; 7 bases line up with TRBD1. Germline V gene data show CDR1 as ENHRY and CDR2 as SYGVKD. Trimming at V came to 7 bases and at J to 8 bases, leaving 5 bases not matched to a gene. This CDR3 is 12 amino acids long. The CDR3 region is CAIKGTEDEQFF. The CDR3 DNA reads TGTGCCATCAAAGGGACAGAAGATGAGCAGTTCTTC.

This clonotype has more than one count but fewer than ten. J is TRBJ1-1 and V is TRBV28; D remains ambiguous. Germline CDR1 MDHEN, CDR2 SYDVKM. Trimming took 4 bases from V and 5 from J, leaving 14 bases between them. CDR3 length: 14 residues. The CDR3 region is CASSSLGGYTEAFF. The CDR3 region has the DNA TGTGCCAGCAGTTCCTTGGGAGGGTATACTGAAGCTTTCTTT.

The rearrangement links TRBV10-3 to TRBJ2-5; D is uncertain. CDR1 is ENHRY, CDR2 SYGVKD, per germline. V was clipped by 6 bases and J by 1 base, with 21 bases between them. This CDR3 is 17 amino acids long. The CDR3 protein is CAISGGGGVPSQETQYF. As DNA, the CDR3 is TGTGCCATCAGCGGCGGTGGTGGGGTTCCAAGCCAAGAGACCCAGTACTTC.